The source of this TCR beta chain is a study of T-cell memory formation after mild COVID-19. Notes on the study in general: Largely, contracting CD4+ clones fell within CM and EM, and contracting CD8+ clones within EMRA.

TCRdb passed the 5' RACE reads through MiXCR, listing each CDR3 protein once. The table shows about 440,000 distinct CDR3 sequences, with 20% occurring only once. This clonotype was detected a few times. Its antigen is not known. The CDR3 totals 15 residues. Unmatched junction bases numbered 9, after V lost 1 base and J lost 7 bases. Per germline, CDR1 SGHTA and CDR2 FQGNSA. The TCR sequence derives from an adult woman who had mild COVID-19 (a few samples of this study predate the infection). Cell type and time point are not known. The sequenced sample was PBMCs or a T cell subset sorted from them (not recorded which). The chain links TRBV7-2 to TRBJ2-7; 8 nucleotides line up with TRBD2. CDR3 loop: CASSLGGTRGWEQYF. CDR3 in DNA: TGTGCCAGCAGCTTAGGTGGGACTAGAGGTTGGGAGCAGTACTTC.